This TCR beta chain was captured in a study of blood T cell repertoires in COVID-19. For the study at large: COVID-19 samples, acute and convalescent, were from the United States, Italy and Spain. T cells, B-cell-depleted T cells, or PBMCs provided the cDNA or gDNA that served as material.

Seattle researchers signed up patients amid active infection and tracked them longitudinally. V lost 1 base and J lost 3, with 10 bases in between. CDR3 length: 14 amino acids. In germline, CDR1 is SGHAT, CDR2 FQNNGV. Original data processing: Nucleated cell counts were estimated from reference gene primer amplification. Clones were read by immunoSEQ multiplex PCR, and TCRdb kept only the in-frame ones, dropping some. V and J calls and clone size are copied from that table; D and trimming were computed from the DNA. The table has approximately 60,000 clones, about nine tenths seen once; the top ten hold under 25%.

J is TRBJ2-7 and V is TRBV11-2; TRBD1 is a possible D gene (6 bases). This sequence was found in a woman older than 75 with COVID-19, enrolled during active disease. The material sequenced was peripheral blood. The chain's CDR3 is CASSLVVGGYEQYF. Written as DNA, the CDR3 is TGTGCCAGCAGCTTAGTTGTAGGGGGCTACGAGCAGTACTTC.